The present TCR beta chain was sequenced within a study of shared clonotypes between healthy human individuals. Of note for this clone: Antigen: not known.

The CDR3 contains 15 residues. CDR1 and CDR2 from the germline V gene are LNHDA and SQIVND (reference sequence). Trimming removed 4 bases at V and 4 bases at J, with 17 bases between. General study points: Clonotype sharing across four donors was observed for 4.5% to 6.5% of naive CD4 clonotypes. Naive subsets usually exceeded memory subsets in estimated richness.

Only in-frame clones appear in the TCRdb table, and some are missing; sequencing was by immunoSEQ multiplex PCR. The repertoire holds about 1.4 million clones, with roughly 96% as singletons. What was sequenced was naive CD4+ T cells sorted from blood. The subset: CD45RA+ positively selected. The clonotype originates from a man aged 25 to 45 in good health. The chain combines TRBV19 with TRBJ2-7, with TRBD1 as a possible D gene (6 bases). CDR3 protein: CASSSPGDKSYEQYF. In DNA, the CDR3 is TGTGCCAGTAGTAGCCCCGGGGACAAGTCTTACGAGCAGTACTTC.